This TCR beta chain originates from a study of T cell changes during pregnancy in multiple sclerosis. Assay: immunoSEQ multiplex PCR; the TCRdb copy retains only in-frame clones and omits some. The top ten hold 1% to 1.5% of the sample, which has around 68,000 clones, about nine tenths seen once. This TCR came from a female donor in good health, enrolled as a control in a pregnancy study. This material consisted of peripheral blood, taken after pregnancy.

The CDR3 region has the DNA TGTGCCAGCAGGGTGACAGGGTCGAACACCGGGGAGCTGTTTTTT. This gives the protein CASRVTGSNTGELFF. The V and J genes are TRBV7-2 and TRBJ2-2; the match to TRBD1 covers 7 bases. The CDR3 loop spans 15 amino acids. Trimming at V came to 6 bases and at J to 0 bases, leaving 4 bases not matched to a gene. CDR1 is SGHTA and CDR2 is FQGNSA in the germline V gene.